The clone carrying this TCR beta chain was counted ten times or more. The CDR3 runs to 15 residues. V was clipped by 0 bases and J by 1 base, with 9 bases between them. The V gene's germline CDR1 is LGHDT and CDR2 YNNKEL (reference sequence). The data were taken from a study of T cells in Graves' hyperthyroidism and ophthalmopathy. Uncontrolled infection, other autoimmune disease, pregnancy or lactation disqualified patients from enrolment. Regions amplified from RNA transcripts were the TCR beta CDR3 regions. HTBI primers were the set used in a first-round RT-PCR of the TCR CDR3. Each CDR3 protein gets one entry after TCRdb re-called the multiplex PCR reads with MiXCR. The data contain about 600,000 distinct CDR3 sequences, over 12% of them singletons.

Sequences were obtained from blood. The TCR originated in a woman between 18 and 30 years old with Graves' ophthalmopathy. The chain employs TRBV3-1 and TRBJ1-1; weak D call: TRBD1 (5 bases). CDR3 coding DNA: TGTGCCAGCAGCCAAGAAGGGGTCCCGAACACTGAAGCTTTCTTT. Translated: CASSQEGVPNTEAFF.